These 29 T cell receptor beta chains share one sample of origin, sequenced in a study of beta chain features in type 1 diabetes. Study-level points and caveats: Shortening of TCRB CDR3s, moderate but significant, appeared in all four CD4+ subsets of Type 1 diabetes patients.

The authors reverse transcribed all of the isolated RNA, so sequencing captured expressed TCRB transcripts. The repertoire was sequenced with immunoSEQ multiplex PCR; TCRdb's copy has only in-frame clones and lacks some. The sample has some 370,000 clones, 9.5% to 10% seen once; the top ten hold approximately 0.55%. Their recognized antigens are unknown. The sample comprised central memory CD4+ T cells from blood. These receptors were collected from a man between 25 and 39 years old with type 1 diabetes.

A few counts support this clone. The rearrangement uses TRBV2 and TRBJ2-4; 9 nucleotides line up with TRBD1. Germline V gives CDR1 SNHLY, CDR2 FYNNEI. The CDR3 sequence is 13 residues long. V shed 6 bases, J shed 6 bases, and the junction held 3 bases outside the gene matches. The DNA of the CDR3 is TGTGCCAGCAGGAGACAGGGGGGAAACATTCAGTACTTC. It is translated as CASRRQGGNIQYF.

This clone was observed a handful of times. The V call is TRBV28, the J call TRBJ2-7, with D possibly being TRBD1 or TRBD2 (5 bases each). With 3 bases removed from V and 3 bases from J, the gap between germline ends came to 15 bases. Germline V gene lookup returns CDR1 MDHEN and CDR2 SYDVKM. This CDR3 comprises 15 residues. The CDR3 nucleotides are TGTGCCAGCAGTTTCTCGGGACGTGAAAGCTACGAGCAGTACTTC. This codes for CASSFSGRESYEQYF.

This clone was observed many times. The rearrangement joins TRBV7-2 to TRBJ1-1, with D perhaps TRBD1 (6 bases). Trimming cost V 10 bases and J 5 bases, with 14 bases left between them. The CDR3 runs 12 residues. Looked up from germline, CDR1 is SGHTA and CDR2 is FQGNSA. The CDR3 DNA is TGTGCCACTACTCAGGGGAGGACTGAAGCTTTCTTT. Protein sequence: CATTQGRTEAFF.

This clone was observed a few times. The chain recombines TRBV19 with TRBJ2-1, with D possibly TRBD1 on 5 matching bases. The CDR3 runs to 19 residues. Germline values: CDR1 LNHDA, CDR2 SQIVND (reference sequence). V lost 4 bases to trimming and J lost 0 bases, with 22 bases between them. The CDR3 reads CASSRSAQVVRNSYNEQFF. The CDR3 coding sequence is TGTGCCAGTAGTAGAAGTGCACAGGTGGTAAGGAACTCCTACAATGAGCAGTTCTTC.

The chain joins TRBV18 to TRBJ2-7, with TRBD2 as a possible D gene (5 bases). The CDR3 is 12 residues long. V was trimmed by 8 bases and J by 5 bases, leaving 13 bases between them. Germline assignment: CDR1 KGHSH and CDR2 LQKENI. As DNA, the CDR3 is TGTGCCAGCGCCCCGGGAAACGACGAGCAGTACTTC. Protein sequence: CASAPGNDEQYF.

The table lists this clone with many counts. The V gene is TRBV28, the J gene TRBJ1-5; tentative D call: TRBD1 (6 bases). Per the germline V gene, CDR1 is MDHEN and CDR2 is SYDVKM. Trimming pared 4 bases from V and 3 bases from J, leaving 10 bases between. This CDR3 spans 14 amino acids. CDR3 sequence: CASSSQGLNQPQHF. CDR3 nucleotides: TGTGCCAGCAGTTCCCAGGGGCTCAATCAGCCCCAGCATTTT. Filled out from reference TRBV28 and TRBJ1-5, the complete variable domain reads DVKVTQSSRYLVKRTGEKVFLECVQDMDHENMFWYRQDPGLGLRLIYFSYDVKMKEKGDIPEGYSVSREKKERFSLILESASTNQTSMYLCASSSQGLNQPQHFGDGTRLSIL.

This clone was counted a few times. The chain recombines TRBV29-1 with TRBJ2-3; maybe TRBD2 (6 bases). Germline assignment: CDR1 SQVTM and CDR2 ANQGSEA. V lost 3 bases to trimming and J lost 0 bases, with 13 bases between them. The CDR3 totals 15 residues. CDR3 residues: CSVDSVAASTDTQYF. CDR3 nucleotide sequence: TGCAGCGTTGATTCTGTAGCGGCTAGCACAGATACGCAGTATTTT.

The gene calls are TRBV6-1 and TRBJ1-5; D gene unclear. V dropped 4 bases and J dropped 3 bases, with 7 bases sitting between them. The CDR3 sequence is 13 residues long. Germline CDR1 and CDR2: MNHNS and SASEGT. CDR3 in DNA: TGTGCCAGCAGTGGGGCAGCCAATCAGCCCCAGCATTTT. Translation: CASSGAANQPQHF.

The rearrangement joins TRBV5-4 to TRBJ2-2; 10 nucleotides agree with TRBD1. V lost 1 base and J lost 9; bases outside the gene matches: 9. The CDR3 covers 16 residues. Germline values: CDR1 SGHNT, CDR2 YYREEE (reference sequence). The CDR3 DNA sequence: TGTGCCAGCAGCTTGTTGGTCGACAGGGGGCACAGGGAGCTGTTTTTT. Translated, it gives CASSLLVDRGHRELFF.

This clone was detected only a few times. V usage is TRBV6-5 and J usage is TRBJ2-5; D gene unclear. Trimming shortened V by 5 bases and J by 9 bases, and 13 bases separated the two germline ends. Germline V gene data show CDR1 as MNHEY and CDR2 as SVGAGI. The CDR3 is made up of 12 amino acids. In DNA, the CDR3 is TGTGCCAGCAGTCTGGACGGTTTGGCCCAGTACTTC. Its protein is CASSLDGLAQYF.

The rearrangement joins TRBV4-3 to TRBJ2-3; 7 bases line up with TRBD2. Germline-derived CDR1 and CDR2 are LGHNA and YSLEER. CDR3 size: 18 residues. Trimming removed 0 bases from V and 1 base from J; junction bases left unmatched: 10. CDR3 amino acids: CASSQDGVAGPRTDTQYF. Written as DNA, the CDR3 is TGCGCCAGCAGCCAAGATGGGGTAGCGGGCCCCCGCACAGATACGCAGTATTTT.

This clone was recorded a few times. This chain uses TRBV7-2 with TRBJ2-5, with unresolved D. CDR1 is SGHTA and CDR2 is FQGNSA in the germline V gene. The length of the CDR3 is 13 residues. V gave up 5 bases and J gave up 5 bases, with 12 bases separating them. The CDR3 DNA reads TGTGCCAGCAGCCAAGGCCCGGAGGAGACCCAGTACTTC. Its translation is CASSQGPEETQYF.

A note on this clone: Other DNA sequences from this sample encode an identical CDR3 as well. CDR3 sequence reads: CSPFWDRGRGPLNHEQYF. The CDR3 bases are TGCAGCCCCTTTTGGGATCGGGGCAGGGGCCCCCTCAATCACGAGCAGTACTTC. The rearrangement joins TRBV29-1 to TRBJ2-7, with D perhaps matching TRBD1 (6 bases). CDR1 SQVTM and CDR2 ANQGSEA come from the germline V gene. The CDR3 loop spans 18 amino acids. V was cut by 8 bases and J by 5 bases, with 34 bases left in between.

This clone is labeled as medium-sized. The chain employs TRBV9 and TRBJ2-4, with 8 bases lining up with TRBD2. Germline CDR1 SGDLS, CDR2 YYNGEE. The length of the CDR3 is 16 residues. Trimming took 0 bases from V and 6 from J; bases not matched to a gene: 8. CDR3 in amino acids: CASSVVSAGAGNIQYF. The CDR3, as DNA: TGTGCCAGCAGCGTAGTTTCAGCGGGAGCGGGAAACATTCAGTACTTC.

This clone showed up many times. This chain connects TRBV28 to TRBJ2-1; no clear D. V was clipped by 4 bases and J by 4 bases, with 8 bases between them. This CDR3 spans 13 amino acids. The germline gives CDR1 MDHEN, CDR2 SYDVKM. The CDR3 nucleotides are TGTGCCAGCAGTTCGTCTGGGTACAATGAGCAGTTCTTC. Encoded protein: CASSSSGYNEQFF.

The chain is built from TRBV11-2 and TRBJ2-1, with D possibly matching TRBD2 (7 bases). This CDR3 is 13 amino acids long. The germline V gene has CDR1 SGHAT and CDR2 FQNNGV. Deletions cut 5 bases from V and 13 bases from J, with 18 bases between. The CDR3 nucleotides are TGTGCCAGCAGCCTGGGACAACTAGCGTCCCAGTTCTTC. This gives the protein CASSLGQLASQFF. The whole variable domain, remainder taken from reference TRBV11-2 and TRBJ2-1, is EAGVAQSPRYKIIEKRQSVAFWCNPISGHATLYWYQQILGQGPKLLIQFQNNGVVDDSQLPKDRFSAERLKGVDSTLKIQPAKLEDSAVYLCASSLGQLASQFFGPGTRLTVL.

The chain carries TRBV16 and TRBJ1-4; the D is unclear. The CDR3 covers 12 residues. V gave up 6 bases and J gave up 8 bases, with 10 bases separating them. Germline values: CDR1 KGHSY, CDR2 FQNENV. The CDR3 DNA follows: TGTGCCAGCAGACTTGCGCAGGAAAAACTGTTTTTT. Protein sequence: CASRLAQEKLFF.

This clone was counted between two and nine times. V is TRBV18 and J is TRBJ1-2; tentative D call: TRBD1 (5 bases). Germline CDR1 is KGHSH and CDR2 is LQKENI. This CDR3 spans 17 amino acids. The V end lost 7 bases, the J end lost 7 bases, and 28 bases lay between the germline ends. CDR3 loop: CASFSQMGRSEDIGYTF. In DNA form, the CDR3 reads TGTGCCAGCTTCTCACAAATGGGGCGCAGCGAGGATATTGGCTACACCTTC.

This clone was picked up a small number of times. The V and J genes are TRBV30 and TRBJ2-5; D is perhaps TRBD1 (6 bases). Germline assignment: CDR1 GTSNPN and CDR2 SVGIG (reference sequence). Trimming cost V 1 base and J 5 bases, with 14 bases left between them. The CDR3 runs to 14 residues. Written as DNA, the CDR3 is TGTGCCTGGAGTGCAGGTGGGGGCAGGGAGACCCAGTACTTC. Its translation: CAWSAGGGRETQYF.

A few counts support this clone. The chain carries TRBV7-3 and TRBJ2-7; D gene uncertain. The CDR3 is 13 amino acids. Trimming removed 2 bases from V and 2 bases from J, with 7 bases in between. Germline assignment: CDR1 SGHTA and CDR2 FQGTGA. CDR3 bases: TGTGCCAGCAGCTTAGGGTCCACCTACGAGCAGTACTTC. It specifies CASSLGSTYEQYF.

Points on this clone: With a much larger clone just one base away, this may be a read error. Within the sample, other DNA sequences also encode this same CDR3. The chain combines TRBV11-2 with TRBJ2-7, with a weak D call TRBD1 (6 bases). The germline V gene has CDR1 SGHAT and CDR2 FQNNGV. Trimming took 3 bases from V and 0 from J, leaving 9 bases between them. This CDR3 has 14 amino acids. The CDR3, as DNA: TGTGCCAGCAGCTTGGACAGAACCTCCTACGAGCAGTACTTC. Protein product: CASSLDRTSYEQYF.

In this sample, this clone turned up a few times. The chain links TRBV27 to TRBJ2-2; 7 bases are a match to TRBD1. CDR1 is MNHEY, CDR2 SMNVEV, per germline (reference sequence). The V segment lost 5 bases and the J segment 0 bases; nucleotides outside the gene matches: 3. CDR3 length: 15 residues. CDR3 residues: CASSKGTANTGELFF. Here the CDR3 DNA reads TGTGCCAGCAGTAAGGGGACAGCGAACACCGGGGAGCTGTTTTTT.

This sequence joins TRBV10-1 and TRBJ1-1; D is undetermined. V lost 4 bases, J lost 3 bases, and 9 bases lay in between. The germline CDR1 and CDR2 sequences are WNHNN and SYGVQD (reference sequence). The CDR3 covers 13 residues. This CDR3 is CASSGTWDTEAFF. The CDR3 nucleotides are TGCGCCAGCAGTGGGACTTGGGACACTGAAGCTTTCTTT.

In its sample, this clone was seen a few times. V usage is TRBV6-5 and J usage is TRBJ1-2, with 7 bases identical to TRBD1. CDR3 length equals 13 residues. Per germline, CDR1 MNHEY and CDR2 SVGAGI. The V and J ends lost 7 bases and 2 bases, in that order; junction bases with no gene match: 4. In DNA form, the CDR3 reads TGTGCCAGCACCATGACAGGGAACTATGGCTACACCTTC. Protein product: CASTMTGNYGYTF.

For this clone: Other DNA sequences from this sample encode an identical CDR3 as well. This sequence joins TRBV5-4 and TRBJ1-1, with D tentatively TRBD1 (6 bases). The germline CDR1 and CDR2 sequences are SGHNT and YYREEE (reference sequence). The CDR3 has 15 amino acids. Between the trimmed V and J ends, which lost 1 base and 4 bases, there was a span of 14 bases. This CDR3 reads CASSLFAQGSTEAFF. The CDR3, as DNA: TGTGCCAGCAGCTTGTTCGCCCAGGGGAGCACTGAAGCTTTCTTT.

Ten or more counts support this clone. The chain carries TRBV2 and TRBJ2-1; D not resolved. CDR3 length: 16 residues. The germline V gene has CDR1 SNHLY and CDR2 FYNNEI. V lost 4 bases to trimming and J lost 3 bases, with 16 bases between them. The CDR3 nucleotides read TGTGCCAGCAGTGGAGGCCTACAGTTGAGCTACAATGAGCAGTTCTTC. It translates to CASSGGLQLSYNEQFF.

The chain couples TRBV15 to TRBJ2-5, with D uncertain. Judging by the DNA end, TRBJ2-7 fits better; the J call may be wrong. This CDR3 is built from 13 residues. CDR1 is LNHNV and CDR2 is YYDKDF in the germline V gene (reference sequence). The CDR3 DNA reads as TGTGCCACCAGCAGGGAAGGACCCTACGAGCAGTACTTC. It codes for CATSREGPYEQYF.

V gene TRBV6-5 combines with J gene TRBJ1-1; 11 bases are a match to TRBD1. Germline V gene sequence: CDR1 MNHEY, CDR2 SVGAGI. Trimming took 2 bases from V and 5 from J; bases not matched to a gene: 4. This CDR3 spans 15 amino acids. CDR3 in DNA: TGTGCCAGCAGTTACGAGGACAGGGGGCAAACTGAAGCTTTCTTT. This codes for CASSYEDRGQTEAFF.

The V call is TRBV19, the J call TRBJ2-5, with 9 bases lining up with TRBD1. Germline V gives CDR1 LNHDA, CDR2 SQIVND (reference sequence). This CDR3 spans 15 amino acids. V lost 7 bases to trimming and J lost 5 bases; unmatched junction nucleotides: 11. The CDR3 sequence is CASTRGDRAGETQYF. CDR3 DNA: TGTGCCAGTACCCGAGGGGACAGGGCAGGGGAGACCCAGTACTTC.